The rows below give T cell receptor beta chains drawn from one sample of a study of cytomegalovirus exposure and HLA in healthy donors. Profiling relied on immunoSEQ multiplex PCR, and the TCRdb table lists in-frame clones only, not all of them. The sample includes more than 150,000 clones, around 80% of them seen just once. Sequenced material: PBMCs. These receptors were obtained from a woman aged 25-40 years in good health and CMV-seropositive. The CDR3 runs from the conserved cysteine through the conserved F or W. D genes are given only for firm matches. For some rows the clone size is stated as once, few or many, or as a class when expanded; others skip it.

TRBV29-1	.	.	TRBJ1-4	CSGRRTTNEKLFF	TGCAGCGGGAGACGGACAACTAATGAAAAACTGTTTTTT
TRBV7-2	few	TRBD1	TRBJ2-5	CASSSGQAKETQYF	TGTGCCAGCAGCTCCGGACAGGCTAAGGAGACCCAGTACTTC
TRBV9	.	TRBD2	TRBJ2-7	CASSPSGTASYEQYF	TGTGCCAGCAGCCCCAGCGGGACGGCATCCTACGAGCAGTACTTC
TRBV7-3	.	.	TRBJ2-3	CASSPPGEEDTQYF	TGTGCCAGCAGCCCCCCGGGGGAGGAAGATACGCAGTATTTT
TRBV4-1	.	TRBD1	TRBJ1-2	CASRHSGTGGRGYTF	TGCGCCAGCAGACACTCCGGGACAGGGGGCAGGGGCTACACCTTC
TRBV2	few	TRBD1	TRBJ1-1	CASRAGQQETEAFF	TGTGCCAGCAGGGCGGGACAGCAGGAGACTGAAGCTTTCTTT
TRBV5-1	.	TRBD1	TRBJ1-3	CASSFQGAPGNTIYF	TGCGCCAGCAGCTTTCAGGGGGCGCCTGGAAACACCATATATTTT
TRBV29-1	.	TRBD2	TRBJ2-3	CSVWMRSGGSTDTQYF	TGCAGCGTGTGGATGAGAAGCGGGGGTAGCACAGATACGCAGTATTTT
TRBV5-1	.	.	TRBJ2-5	CASSPRDQETQYF	TGCGCCAGCAGCCCCCGGGACCAAGAGACCCAGTACTTC
TRBV4-3	.	.	TRBJ2-5	CASSQGLQETQYF	TGCGCCAGCAGCCAAGGGCTGCAAGAGACCCAGTACTTC
TRBV18	.	TRBD1	TRBJ2-6	CASSPSSGQGWANVLTF	TGTGCCAGCTCACCTTCCTCCGGACAGGGCTGGGCCAACGTCCTGACTTTC
TRBV6-8	.	.	TRBJ2-7	CASLLRDSTYEQYF	TGTGCCAGCCTGCTCCGGGATTCCACCTACGAGCAGTACTTC
TRBV14	.	TRBD2	TRBJ2-5	CASSQSRTSGGQETQYF	TGTGCCAGCAGCCAGAGCCGGACTAGCGGGGGGCAAGAGACCCAGTACTTC
TRBV27	.	.	TRBJ1-5	CASSPGGRGNQPQHF	TGTGCCAGCTCCCCCGGCGGCAGGGGCAATCAGCCCCAGCATTTT
TRBV5-4	.	.	TRBJ1-1	CASSLAGGSNTEAFF	TGTGCCAGCAGCTTGGCGGGGGGGTCGAACACTGAAGCTTTCTTT
TRBV7-9	.	.	TRBJ2-2	CASSLRQPPTGELFF	TGTGCCAGCAGCTTACGACAGCCCCCCACCGGGGAGCTGTTTTTT
TRBV23-1	.	TRBD1	TRBJ2-7	CASSQSVPGGYEQYF	TGCGCCAGCAGTCAATCGGTACCAGGGGGTTACGAGCAGTACTTC
TRBV19	.	TRBD1	TRBJ1-1	CASSRVEGANTEAFF	TGTGCCAGTAGTAGGGTGGAGGGGGCAAACACTGAAGCTTTCTTT
TRBV9	.	TRBD1	TRBJ2-2	CASSLQGRDTGELFF	TGTGCCAGCAGCCTACAGGGGCGGGACACCGGGGAGCTGTTTTTT
TRBV7-2	.	TRBD1	TRBJ1-2	CASNSGGRASDYGYTF	TGTGCCAGCAACTCAGGGGGCAGGGCCTCGGACTATGGCTACACCTTC
TRBV4-2	.	.	TRBJ1-2	CASSQDPGETYGYTF	TGTGCCAGCAGCCAAGATCCCGGGGAAACCTATGGCTACACCTTC
TRBV19	.	TRBD1	TRBJ2-5	CASSAGRGRGQETQYF	TGTGCCAGTAGTGCGGGCAGGGGGCGAGGGCAAGAGACCCAGTACTTC
TRBV12-5	few	.	TRBJ2-1	CASGLRGSGFF	TGTGCTAGTGGTTTGAGGGGTTCAGGGTTCTTC
TRBV5-5	.	TRBD2	TRBJ2-3	CASSSLGRGDSDTQYF	TGTGCCAGCAGTTCGCTAGGGCGGGGGGATTCAGATACGCAGTATTTT
TRBV7-6	.	TRBD1	TRBJ1-1	CASSLGYGTGENTEAFF	TGTGCCAGCAGCTTAGGATACGGGACAGGAGAGAACACTGAAGCTTTCTTT
TRBV27	.	.	TRBJ2-7	CASSLSWRGSSYEQYF	TGTGCCAGCAGTTTATCTTGGCGGGGTTCCTCCTACGAGCAGTACTTC
TRBV9	.	TRBD1	TRBJ2-7	CASSPGQGQHEQYF	TGTGCCAGCAGCCCGGGACAGGGTCAGCACGAGCAGTACTTC
TRBV6-5	few	.	TRBJ2-3	CASSYSWGADTQYF	TGTGCCAGCAGTTACTCGTGGGGGGCAGATACGCAGTATTTT
TRBV27	.	.	TRBJ2-6	CASRRGPLRALTF	TGTGCCAGCAGACGCGGGCCCCTACGGGCCCTGACTTTC
TRBV4-3	.	.	TRBJ1-1	CASSQEMRAGARDTEAFF	TGCGCCAGCAGCCAAGAGATGAGGGCAGGGGCAAGGGACACTGAAGCTTTCTTT
TRBV7-9	.	.	TRBJ1-4	CASSLQGPHEKLFF	TGTGCCAGCAGCTTACAGGGTCCCCATGAAAAACTGTTTTTT
TRBV7-3	.	.	TRBJ1-2	CASSGGGRDGYTF	TGTGCCAGCAGCGGGGGCGGACGGGATGGCTACACCTTC
TRBV30	.	TRBD2	TRBJ2-2	CAWKRRSGGNTGELFF	TGTGCCTGGAAACGTAGGAGCGGGGGGAACACCGGGGAGCTGTTTTTT
TRBV7-9	.	.	TRBJ2-7	CASSGVYEQYF	TGTGCCAGTTCGGGGGTTTACGAGCAGTACTTC
TRBV10-2	.	TRBD1	TRBJ1-4	CASSEPGTGGVEKLFF	TGCGCCAGCAGTGAGCCGGGGACAGGGGGGGTTGAAAAACTGTTTTTT